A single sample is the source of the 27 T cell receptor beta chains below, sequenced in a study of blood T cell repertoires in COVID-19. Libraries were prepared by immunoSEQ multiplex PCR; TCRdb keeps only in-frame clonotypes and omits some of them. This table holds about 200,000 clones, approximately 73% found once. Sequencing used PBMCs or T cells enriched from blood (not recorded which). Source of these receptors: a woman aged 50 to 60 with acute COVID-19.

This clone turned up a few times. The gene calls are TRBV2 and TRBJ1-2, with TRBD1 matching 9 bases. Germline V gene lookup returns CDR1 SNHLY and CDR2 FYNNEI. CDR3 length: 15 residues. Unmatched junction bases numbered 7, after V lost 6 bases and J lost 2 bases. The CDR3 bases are TGTGCCAGCAGGTTGAGGGGGACAGGGAACTATGGCTACACCTTC. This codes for CASRLRGTGNYGYTF.

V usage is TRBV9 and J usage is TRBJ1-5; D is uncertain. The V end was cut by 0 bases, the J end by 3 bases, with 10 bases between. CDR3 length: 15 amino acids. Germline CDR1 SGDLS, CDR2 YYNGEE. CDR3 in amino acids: CASSVDVGPNQPQHF. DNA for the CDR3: TGTGCCAGCAGCGTAGATGTGGGCCCCAATCAGCCCCAGCATTTT.

CDR3 sequence: CASEQGDGELFF. CDR3 nucleotides: TGTGCCAGTGAGCAGGGGGACGGGGAGCTGTTTTTT. The rearrangement links TRBV19 to TRBJ2-2; 7 bases map to TRBD1. Germline V gene sequence: CDR1 LNHDA, CDR2 SQIVND (reference sequence). Losses at the gene ends were 8 bases for V and 7 bases for J; bases not matched to a gene: 4. The CDR3 totals 12 residues.

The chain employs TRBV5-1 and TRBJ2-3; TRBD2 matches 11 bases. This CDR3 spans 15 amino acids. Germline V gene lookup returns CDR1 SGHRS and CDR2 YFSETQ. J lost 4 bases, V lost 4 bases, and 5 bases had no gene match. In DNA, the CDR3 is TGCGCCAGCAGCGATAGCGGGGGGGCCGCAGATACGCAGTATTTT. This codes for CASSDSGGAADTQYF.

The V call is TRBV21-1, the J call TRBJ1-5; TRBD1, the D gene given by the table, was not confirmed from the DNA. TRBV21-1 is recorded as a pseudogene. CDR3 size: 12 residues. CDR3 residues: CASNVHNQPQHF. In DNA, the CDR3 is TGTGCCAGCAACGTACACAATCAGCCCCAGCATTTT.

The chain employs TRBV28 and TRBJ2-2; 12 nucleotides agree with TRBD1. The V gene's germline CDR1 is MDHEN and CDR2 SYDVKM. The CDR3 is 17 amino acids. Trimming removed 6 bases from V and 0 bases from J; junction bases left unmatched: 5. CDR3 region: CASRWDRGLANTGELFF. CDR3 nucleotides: TGTGCCAGCAGATGGGACAGGGGGCTCGCGAACACCGGGGAGCTGTTTTTT.

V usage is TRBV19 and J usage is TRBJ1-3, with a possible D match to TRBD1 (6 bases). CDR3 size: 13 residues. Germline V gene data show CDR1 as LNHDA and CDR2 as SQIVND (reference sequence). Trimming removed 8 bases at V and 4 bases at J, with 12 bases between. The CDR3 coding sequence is TGTGCCAGTGGTACAGGGTACGGAAACACCATATATTTT. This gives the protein CASGTGYGNTIYF.

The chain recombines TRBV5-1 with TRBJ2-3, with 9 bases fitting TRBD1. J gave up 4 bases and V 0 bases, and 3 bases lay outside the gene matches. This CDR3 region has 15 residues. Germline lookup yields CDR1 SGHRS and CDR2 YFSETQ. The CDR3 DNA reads TGCGCCAGCAGCTTGGGGGACAGGGAGGCAGATACGCAGTATTTT. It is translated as CASSLGDREADTQYF.

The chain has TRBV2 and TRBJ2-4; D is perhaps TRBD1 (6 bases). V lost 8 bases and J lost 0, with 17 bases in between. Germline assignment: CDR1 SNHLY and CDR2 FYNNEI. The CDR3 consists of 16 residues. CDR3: CASGSTGPLAKNIQYF. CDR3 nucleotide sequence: TGTGCCAGCGGGTCGACAGGTCCTCTAGCCAAAAACATTCAGTACTTC. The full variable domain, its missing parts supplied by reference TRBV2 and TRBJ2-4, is EPEVTQTPSHQVTQMGQEVILRCVPISNHLYFYWYRQILGQKVEFLVSFYNNEISEKSEIFDDQFSVERPDGSNFTLKIRSTKLEDSAMYFCASGSTGPLAKNIQYFGAGTRLSVL.

The CDR3 sequence is CASRPLGGGGTDTQYF. Written as DNA, the CDR3 is TGTGCCAGCAGACCTTTGGGTGGCGGGGGCACAGATACGCAGTATTTT. The chain employs TRBV3-1 (or the pseudogene TRBV3-2) and TRBJ2-3; tentatively, D is TRBD2 (6 bases). V was shortened by 6 bases and J by 1 base, with 17 bases between the two germline ends. The germline V gene has CDR1 LGHDT and CDR2 YNNKEL (reference sequence). This CDR3 has 16 residues.

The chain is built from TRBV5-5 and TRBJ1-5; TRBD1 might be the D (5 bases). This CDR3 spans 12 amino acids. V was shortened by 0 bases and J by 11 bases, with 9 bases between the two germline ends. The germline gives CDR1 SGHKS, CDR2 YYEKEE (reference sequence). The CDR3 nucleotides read TGTGCCAGCAGCTTGGAAGGGGTGGCCCAGCATTTT. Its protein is CASSLEGVAQHF.

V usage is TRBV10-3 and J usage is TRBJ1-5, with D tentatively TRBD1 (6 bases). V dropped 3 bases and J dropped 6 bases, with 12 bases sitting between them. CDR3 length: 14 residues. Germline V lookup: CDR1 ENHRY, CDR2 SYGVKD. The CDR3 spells CAISESGGGQPQHF. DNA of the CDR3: TGTGCCATCAGTGAAAGTGGGGGCGGTCAGCCCCAGCATTTT.

The DNA of the CDR3 is TGTGCCTGGAGTGTACGGGCCGGGCGGGGTCAGCCCCAGCATTTT. It codes for CAWSVRAGRGQPQHF. The rearrangement uses TRBV30 and TRBJ1-5; D unclear. This CDR3 is built from 15 residues. With 0 bases removed from V and 6 bases from J, the gap between germline ends came to 15 bases. The germline gives CDR1 GTSNPN, CDR2 SVGIG (reference sequence).

This CDR3 is CASSLVGGGAVTQYF. The CDR3 DNA is TGTGCCAGCAGCTTAGTCGGCGGGGGGGCGGTTACGCAGTATTTT. The rearrangement links TRBV7-2 to TRBJ2-3, with 9 bases matching TRBD2. CDR1 is SGHTA and CDR2 is FQGNSA in the germline V gene. V shed 1 base, J shed 8 bases, and the junction held 7 bases outside the gene matches. The CDR3 covers 15 residues.

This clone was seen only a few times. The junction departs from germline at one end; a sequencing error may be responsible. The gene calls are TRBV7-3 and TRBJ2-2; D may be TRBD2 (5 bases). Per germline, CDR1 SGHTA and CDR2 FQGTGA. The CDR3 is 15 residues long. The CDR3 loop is CASSLTPGLAGELFF. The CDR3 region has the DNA TGTGCCAGCAGCCTAACCCCGGGATTGGCCGGGGAGCTGTTTTTT.

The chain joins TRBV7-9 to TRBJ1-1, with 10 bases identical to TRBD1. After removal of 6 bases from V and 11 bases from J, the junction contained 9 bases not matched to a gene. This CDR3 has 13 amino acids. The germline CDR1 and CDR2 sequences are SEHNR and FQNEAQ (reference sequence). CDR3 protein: CASSQRTGGAAFF. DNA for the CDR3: TGTGCCAGCAGTCAACGGACAGGGGGAGCGGCTTTCTTT. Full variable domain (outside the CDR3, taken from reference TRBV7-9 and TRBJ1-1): DTGVSQNPRHKITKRGQNVTFRCDPISEHNRLYWYRQTLGQGPEFLTYFQNEAQLEKSRLLSDRFSAERPKGSFSTLEIQRTEQGDSAMYLCASSQRTGGAAFFGQGTRLTVV.

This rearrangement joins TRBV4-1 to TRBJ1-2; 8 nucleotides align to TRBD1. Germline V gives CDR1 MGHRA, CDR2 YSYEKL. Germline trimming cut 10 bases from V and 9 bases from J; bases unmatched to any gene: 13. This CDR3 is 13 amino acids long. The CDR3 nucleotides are TGCGCCACCAGGTTCCCCGGACAGGGTAGCTACACCTTC. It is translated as CATRFPGQGSYTF.

CDR3 sequence reads: CASSIQDRHTGELFF. The DNA for the CDR3 is TGTGCCAGTAGTATCCAGGACAGGCACACCGGGGAGCTGTTTTTT. The chain has TRBV19 and TRBJ2-2; TRBD1 matches at 7 bases. V gave up 3 bases and J gave up 3 bases; unmatched junction bases: 4. Germline CDR1 is LNHDA and CDR2 is SQIVND (reference sequence). The CDR3 contains 15 residues.

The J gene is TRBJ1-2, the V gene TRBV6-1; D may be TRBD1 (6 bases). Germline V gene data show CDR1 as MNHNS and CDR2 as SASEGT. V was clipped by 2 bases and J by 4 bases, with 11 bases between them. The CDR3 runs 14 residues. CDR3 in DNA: TGTGCCAGCAGTGAAACAGGGCCCCCCTATGGCTACACCTTC. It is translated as CASSETGPPYGYTF.

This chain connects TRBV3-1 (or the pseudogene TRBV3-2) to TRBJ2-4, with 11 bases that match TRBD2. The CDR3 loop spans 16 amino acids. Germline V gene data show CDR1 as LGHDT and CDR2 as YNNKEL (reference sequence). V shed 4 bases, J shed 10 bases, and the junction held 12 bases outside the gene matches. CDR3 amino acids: CASSPPGSGGARIQYF. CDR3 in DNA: TGTGCCAGCAGCCCACCGGGTAGCGGGGGGGCAAGGATTCAGTACTTC.

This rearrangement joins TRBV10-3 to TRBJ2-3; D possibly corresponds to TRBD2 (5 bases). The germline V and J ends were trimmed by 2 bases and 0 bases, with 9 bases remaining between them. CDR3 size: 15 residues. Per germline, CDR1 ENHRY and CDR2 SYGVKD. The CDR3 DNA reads TGTGCCATCAGTGAGGGTAGAGGGAGCACAGATACGCAGTATTTT. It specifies CAISEGRGSTDTQYF.

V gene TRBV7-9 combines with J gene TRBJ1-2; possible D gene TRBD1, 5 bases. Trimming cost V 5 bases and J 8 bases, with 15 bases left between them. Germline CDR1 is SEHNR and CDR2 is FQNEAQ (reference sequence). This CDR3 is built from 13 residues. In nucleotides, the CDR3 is TGTGCCAGCAGCGGTTACAGGTCGCACGGCTACACCTTC. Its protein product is CASSGYRSHGYTF.

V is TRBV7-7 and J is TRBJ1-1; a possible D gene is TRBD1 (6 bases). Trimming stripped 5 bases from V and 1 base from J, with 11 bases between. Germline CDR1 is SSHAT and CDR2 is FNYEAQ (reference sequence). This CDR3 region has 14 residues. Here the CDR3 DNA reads TGTGCCAGCAGCGCTTTACAGGGGAACACTGAAGCTTTCTTT. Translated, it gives CASSALQGNTEAFF. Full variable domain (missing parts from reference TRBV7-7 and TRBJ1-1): GAGVSQSPRYKVTKRGQDVTLRCDPISSHATLYWYQQALGQGPEFLTYFNYEAQPDKSGLPSDRFSAERPEGSISTLTIQRTEQRDSAMYRCASSALQGNTEAFFGQGTRLTVV.

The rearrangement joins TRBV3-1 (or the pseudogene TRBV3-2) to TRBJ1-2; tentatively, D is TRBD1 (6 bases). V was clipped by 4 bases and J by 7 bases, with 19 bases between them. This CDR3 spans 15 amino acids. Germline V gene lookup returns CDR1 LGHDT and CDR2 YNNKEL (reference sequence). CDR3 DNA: TGTGCCAGCAGCCTAACGACAGGCCCCCTAGGTGGCTACACCTTC. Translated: CASSLTTGPLGGYTF.

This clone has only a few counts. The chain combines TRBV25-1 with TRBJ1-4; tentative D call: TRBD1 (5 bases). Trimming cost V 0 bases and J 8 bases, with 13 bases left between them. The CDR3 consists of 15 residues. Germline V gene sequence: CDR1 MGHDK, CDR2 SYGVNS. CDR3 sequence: CASSEYAAGREKLFF. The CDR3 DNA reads TGTGCCAGCAGTGAATATGCGGCAGGGAGGGAAAAACTGTTTTTT.

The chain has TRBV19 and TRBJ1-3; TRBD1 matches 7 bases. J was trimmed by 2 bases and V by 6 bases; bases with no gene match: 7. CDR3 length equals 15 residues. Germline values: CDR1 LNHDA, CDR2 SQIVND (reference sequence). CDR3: CASRGQDLPGNTIYF. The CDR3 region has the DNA TGTGCCAGTAGAGGACAGGACCTCCCTGGAAACACCATATATTTT.

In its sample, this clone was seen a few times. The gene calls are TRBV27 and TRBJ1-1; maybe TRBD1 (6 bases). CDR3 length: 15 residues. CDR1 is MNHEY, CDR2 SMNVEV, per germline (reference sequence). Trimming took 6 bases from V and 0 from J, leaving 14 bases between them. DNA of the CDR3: TGTGCCAGCAGGGACAGAGGACCGCTGAACACTGAAGCTTTCTTT. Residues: CASRDRGPLNTEAFF.